The next 9 T cell receptor beta chains were all read from a single sample in a study of regulatory T cells in long-lasting Graves disease. For TCR beta, libraries came from iRepertoire HTBI primers and Arm-PCR of CDR3 regions. TCRdb reanalysed the multiplex PCR reads using MiXCR and keeps one entry per CDR3 protein. This table has 500,000 or so distinct CDR3 sequences, 16% appearing once. Time point described: newly diagnosed GD, antithyroid drugs for less than 3 months. PBMC RNA served as the TCR library source. The same specimen was also included in a second study, on T cells in Graves' hyperthyroidism and ophthalmopathy.

Sequencing used peripheral blood mononuclear cells (PBMCs), obtained at new diagnosis, from a patient treated with antithyroid drugs. These TCRs come from a woman aged 35 to 60 with Graves disease.

This clonotype came up a few times. The CDR3 nucleotides are TGCGCCAGCAGATATACAGGGGGTAACACTGAAGCTTTCTTT. Protein: CASRYTGGNTEAFF. The rearrangement uses TRBV5-1 and TRBJ1-1, with 8 bases identical to TRBD1. CDR3 length: 14 amino acids. CDR1 SGHRS and CDR2 YFSETQ come from the germline V gene. The J segment lost 2 bases and the V segment lost 5 bases, leaving 5 bases of the junction unmatched.

Only a few counts were recorded for this clonotype. The J gene is TRBJ2-1, the V gene TRBV30; 8 positions agree with TRBD2. Germline V CDR1 and CDR2: GTSNPN, SVGIG (reference sequence). The CDR3 loop spans 14 amino acids. Trimming cost V 2 bases and J 6 bases; bases outside gene matches: 6. CDR3 coding DNA: TGTGCCTGGAGTATCGGGACTAGTGGCAATGAGCAGTTCTTC. Translating gives CAWSIGTSGNEQFF.

This clonotype was observed many times. J is TRBJ1-1 and V is TRBV6-1; D is unresolved. The germline gives CDR1 MNHNS, CDR2 SASEGT. This CDR3 spans 13 amino acids. The ends were cut back, 7 bases at V and 0 bases at J, with 9 bases in the middle. This CDR3 is CASKRPMNTEAFF. The CDR3, as DNA: TGTGCCAGCAAGCGACCGATGAACACTGAAGCTTTCTTT.

The gene calls are TRBV7-9 and TRBJ1-1; D not resolved. In germline, CDR1 is SEHNR, CDR2 FQNEAQ (reference sequence). Trimming took off 5 bases at V and 4 bases at J, with 11 bases between the two ends. CDR3 length: 13 residues. The CDR3 protein is CASSDREGTEAFF. Written as DNA, the CDR3 is TGTGCCAGCAGCGACCGGGAAGGCACTGAAGCTTTCTTT.

The chain joins TRBV28 to TRBJ2-2; D possibly corresponds to TRBD2 (5 bases). V was pared by 3 bases and J by 4 bases, with 15 bases between. CDR1 and CDR2 (germline): MDHEN, SYDVKM. There are 16 residues in the CDR3. For the CDR3, the DNA is TGTGCCAGCAGTTTCTCAACCGGCCGGGGCACCGGGGAGCTGTTTTTT. Its protein is CASSFSTGRGTGELFF. Combining the CDR3 with reference TRBV28 and TRBJ2-2 gives the whole variable domain DVKVTQSSRYLVKRTGEKVFLECVQDMDHENMFWYRQDPGLGLRLIYFSYDVKMKEKGDIPEGYSVSREKKERFSLILESASTNQTSMYLCASSFSTGRGTGELFFGEGSRLTVL.

This clonotype has only a few counts. The chain links TRBV6-5 to TRBJ2-7; TRBD2 matches at 9 bases. This CDR3 has 16 residues. Trimming at V came to 6 bases and at J to 6 bases, leaving 15 bases not matched to a gene. Germline CDR1 reads MNHEY; CDR2 reads SVGAGI. The CDR3 coding sequence is TGTGCCAGCAGCTACAACGGGCTCGCGGGGGGGCGCGAGCAGTACTTC. Its translation is CASSYNGLAGGREQYF.

The J gene is TRBJ1-3, the V gene TRBV11-2; no definite D call. V dropped 1 base and J dropped 1 base, with 11 bases sitting between them. Germline lookup yields CDR1 SGHAT and CDR2 FQNNGV. This CDR3 contains 16 residues. This CDR3 is CASSLVLGFSGNTIYF. CDR3 nucleotide sequence: TGTGCCAGCAGCTTAGTTCTGGGTTTTTCTGGAAACACCATATATTTT.

The CDR3 nucleotides are TGTGCCAGCGGTCCGCACGGGGGGGTCGGGGGAGAGACCCAGTACTTC. The encoded protein is CASGPHGGVGGETQYF. The chain uses TRBV28 and TRBJ2-4; TRBD2 matches at 8 bases. Gene TRBJ2-5 matches the end of the DNA better, so the J call may be wrong. Per the germline V gene, CDR1 is MDHEN and CDR2 is SYDVKM. The CDR3 is 16 residues long.

The chain is built from TRBV19 and TRBJ2-5; D unresolved. This CDR3 spans 15 amino acids. V gave up 1 base and J gave up 1 base, with 10 bases separating them. Germline CDR1 LNHDA, CDR2 SQIVND (reference sequence). The CDR3 is CASSIGAGIQETQYF. The CDR3 nucleotides read TGTGCCAGTAGTATAGGGGCAGGCATCCAAGAGACCCAGTACTTC. The full variable domain, in which reference TRBV19 and TRBJ2-5 provide the parts outside the CDR3, is DGGITQSPKYLFRKEGQNVTLSCEQNLNHDAMYWYRQDPGQGLRLIYYSQIVNDFQKGDIAEGYSVSREKKESFPLTVTSAQKNPTAFYLCASSIGAGIQETQYFGPGTRLLVL.